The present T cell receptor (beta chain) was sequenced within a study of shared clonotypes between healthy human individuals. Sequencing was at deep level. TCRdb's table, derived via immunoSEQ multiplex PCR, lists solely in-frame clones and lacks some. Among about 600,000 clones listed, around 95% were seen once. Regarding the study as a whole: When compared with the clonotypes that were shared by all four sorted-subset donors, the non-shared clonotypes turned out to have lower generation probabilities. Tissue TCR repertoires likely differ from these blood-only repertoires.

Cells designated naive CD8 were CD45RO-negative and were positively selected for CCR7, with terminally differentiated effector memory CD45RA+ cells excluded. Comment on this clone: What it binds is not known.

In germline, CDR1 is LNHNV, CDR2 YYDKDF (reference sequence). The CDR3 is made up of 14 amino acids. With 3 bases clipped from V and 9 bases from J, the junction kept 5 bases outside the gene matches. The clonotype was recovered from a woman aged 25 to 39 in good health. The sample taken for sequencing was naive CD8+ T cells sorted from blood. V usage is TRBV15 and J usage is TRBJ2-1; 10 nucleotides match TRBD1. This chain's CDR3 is CATSRTGGVGEQFF. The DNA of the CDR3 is TGTGCCACCAGCAGGACAGGGGGCGTAGGTGAGCAGTTCTTC.